This T cell receptor beta chain came from a study of regulatory T cells in long-lasting Graves disease. Both iRepertoire HTBI primers and Arm-PCR of CDR3 regions were used to build the TCR beta libraries. TCRdb fed the multiplex PCR reads into MiXCR, producing one record per CDR3 protein. The data contain approximately 560,000 distinct CDR3 sequences, about 16% of them singletons. The time point here: newly diagnosed GD, antithyroid drugs for less than 3 months. Extracted RNA from PBMCs served as the source of the TCR library. CDR3 length: 14 amino acids. Germline CDR1 and CDR2: SGHTA and FQGNSA. The V and J ends lost 8 bases and 4 bases, in that order; junction bases with no gene match: 7. This sample also appeared in a second study, on T cells in Graves' hyperthyroidism and ophthalmopathy. Per that paper: Diagnosis relied on clinical symptoms, serum thyroxine and TRAb, thyroid ultrasound and orbital computed tomography.

This chain uses TRBV7-2 with TRBJ2-5; the match to TRBD1 covers 10 bases. The sample here was peripheral blood mononuclear cells (PBMCs), taken at new diagnosis, from a patient treated with antithyroid drugs. This sequence was found in a young man with Graves disease. DNA for the CDR3: TGTGCCAGCTACCAGACAGGGGGCGGAGAGACCCAGTACTTC. This translates into CASYQTGGGETQYF. Complete variable domain (other parts from reference TRBV7-2 and TRBJ2-5): GAGVSQSPSNKVTEKGKDVELRCDPISGHTALYWYRQSLGQGLEFLIYFQGNSAPDKSGLPSDRFSAERTGGSVSTLTIQRTQQEDSAVYLCASYQTGGGETQYFGPGTRLLVL.